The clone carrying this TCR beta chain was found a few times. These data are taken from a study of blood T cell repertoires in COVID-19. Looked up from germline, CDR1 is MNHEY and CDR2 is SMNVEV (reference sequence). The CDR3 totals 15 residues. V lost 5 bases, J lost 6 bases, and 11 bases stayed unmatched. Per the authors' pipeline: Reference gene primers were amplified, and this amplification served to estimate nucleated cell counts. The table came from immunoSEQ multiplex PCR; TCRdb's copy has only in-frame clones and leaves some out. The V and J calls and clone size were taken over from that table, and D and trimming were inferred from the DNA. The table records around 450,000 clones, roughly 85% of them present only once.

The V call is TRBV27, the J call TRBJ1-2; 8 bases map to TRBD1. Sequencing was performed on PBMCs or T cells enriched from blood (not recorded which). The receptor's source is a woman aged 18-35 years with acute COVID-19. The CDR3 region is CASSPPGRGQDGYTF. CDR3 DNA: TGTGCCAGCAGTCCCCCGGGCAGGGGGCAAGATGGCTACACCTTC.